This entry lists 6 T cell receptor beta chains sequenced from one sample in a study of monozygotic twins with inflammatory bowel disease. With the 5' RACE reads reprocessed, TCRdb shows one record per CDR3 protein and no DNA. This sample contains 350,000 to 400,000 distinct CDR3 sequences. Sequencing input: blood. The receptors were gathered from a human donor with ulcerative colitis or Crohn's disease, or a healthy co-twin of an affected twin (not recorded which).

The chain joins TRBV6-2 or TRBV6-3 to TRBJ2-1; TCRdb's D gene call, TRBD2, goes unchecked for lack of DNA. The CDR3 sequence is 13 residues long. CDR1 MNHEY and CDR2 SVGEGT come from the germline V gene. The CDR3 loop reads CASSSLNYNEQFF.

The chain has TRBV7-2 and TRBJ2-6. Germline V gene lookup returns CDR1 SGHTA and CDR2 FQGNSA. The CDR3 runs to 16 residues. The CDR3 protein is CASSLVDRSGANVLTF.

This chain connects TRBV5-1 to TRBJ2-3. This CDR3 has 13 residues. Germline CDR1 SGHRS, CDR2 YFSETQ. CDR3 region: CASSSKDTDTQYF.

The chain combines TRBV12-3 or TRBV12-4 with TRBJ2-1; TCRdb's D call of TRBD2 is untestable without DNA. The CDR3 is made up of 16 amino acids. CDR3 protein: CASSLAGLSSYNEQFF.

The chain has TRBV4-1 and TRBJ1-5; with no DNA, the TCRdb D assignment of TRBD1 cannot be verified. Germline values: CDR1 MGHRA, CDR2 YSYEKL. This CDR3 comprises 14 residues. This CDR3 is CASSSRDNNQPQHF.

The chain couples TRBV4-2 to TRBJ2-5; TCRdb reports TRBD1, a call that lacks DNA to check it against. Germline V gene sequence: CDR1 LGHNA, CDR2 YNFKEQ. This CDR3 contains 17 residues. CDR3 residues: CASSQDRTGDFQETQYF.